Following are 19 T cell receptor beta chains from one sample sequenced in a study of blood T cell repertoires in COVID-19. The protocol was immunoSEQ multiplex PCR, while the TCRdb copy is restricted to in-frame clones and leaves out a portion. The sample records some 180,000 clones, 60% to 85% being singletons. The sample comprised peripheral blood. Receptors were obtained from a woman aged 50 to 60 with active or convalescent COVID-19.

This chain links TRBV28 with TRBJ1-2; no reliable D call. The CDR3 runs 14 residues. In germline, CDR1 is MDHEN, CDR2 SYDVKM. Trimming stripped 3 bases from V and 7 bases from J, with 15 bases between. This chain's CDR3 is CASSLAGTTAGYTF. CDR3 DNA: TGTGCCAGCAGTTTGGCGGGTACGACCGCTGGCTACACCTTC.

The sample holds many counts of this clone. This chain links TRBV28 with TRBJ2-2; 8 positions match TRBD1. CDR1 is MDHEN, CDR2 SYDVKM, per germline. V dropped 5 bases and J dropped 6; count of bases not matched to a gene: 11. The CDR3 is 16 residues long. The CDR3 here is CASSLAGQGTAGELFF. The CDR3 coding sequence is TGTGCCAGCAGTCTCGCCGGACAGGGAACCGCCGGGGAGCTGTTTTTT. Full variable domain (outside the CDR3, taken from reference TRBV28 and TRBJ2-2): DVKVTQSSRYLVKRTGEKVFLECVQDMDHENMFWYRQDPGLGLRLIYFSYDVKMKEKGDIPEGYSVSREKKERFSLILESASTNQTSMYLCASSLAGQGTAGELFFGEGSRLTVL.

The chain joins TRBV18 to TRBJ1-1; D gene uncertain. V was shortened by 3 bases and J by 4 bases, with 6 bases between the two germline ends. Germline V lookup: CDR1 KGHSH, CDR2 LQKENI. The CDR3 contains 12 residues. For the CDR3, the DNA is TGTGCCAGCTCACCCACGCGCACTGAAGCTTTCTTT. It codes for CASSPTRTEAFF.

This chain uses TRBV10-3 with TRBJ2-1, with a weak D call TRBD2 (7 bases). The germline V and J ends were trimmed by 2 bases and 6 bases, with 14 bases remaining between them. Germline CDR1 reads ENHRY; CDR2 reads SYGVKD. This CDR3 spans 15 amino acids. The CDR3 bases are TGTGCCATCAGTGAGGGAGGGGGGGAAGTCAATGAGCAGTTCTTC. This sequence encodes CAISEGGGEVNEQFF.

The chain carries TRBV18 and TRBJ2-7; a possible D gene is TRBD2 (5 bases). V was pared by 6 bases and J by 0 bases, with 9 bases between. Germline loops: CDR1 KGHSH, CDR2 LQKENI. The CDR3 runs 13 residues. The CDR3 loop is CASSPGDSYEQYF. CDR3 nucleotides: TGTGCCAGCTCCCCCGGGGACTCCTACGAGCAGTACTTC.

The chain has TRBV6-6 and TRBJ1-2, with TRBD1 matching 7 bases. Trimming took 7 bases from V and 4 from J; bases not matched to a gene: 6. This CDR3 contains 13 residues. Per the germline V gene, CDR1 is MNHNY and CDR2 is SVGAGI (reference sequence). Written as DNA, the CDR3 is TGTGCCAGCACCCCTACAGGGGTCTATGGCTACACCTTC. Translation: CASTPTGVYGYTF.

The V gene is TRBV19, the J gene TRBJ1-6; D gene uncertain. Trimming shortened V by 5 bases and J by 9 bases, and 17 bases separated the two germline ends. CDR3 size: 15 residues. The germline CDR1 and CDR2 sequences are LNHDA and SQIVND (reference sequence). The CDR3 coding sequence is TGTGCCAGTAGTCCGCGATCCGGGGTAACTTCACCCCTCCACTTT. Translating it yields CASSPRSGVTSPLHF.

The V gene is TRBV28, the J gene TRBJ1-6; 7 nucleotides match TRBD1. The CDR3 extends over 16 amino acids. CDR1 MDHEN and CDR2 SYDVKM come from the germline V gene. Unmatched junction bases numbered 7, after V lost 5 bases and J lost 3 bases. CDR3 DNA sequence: TGTGCCAGCAGTCTTCCCAGGGGGTTCTATAATTCACCCCTCCACTTT. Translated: CASSLPRGFYNSPLHF. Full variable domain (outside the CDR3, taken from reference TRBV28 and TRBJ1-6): DVKVTQSSRYLVKRTGEKVFLECVQDMDHENMFWYRQDPGLGLRLIYFSYDVKMKEKGDIPEGYSVSREKKERFSLILESASTNQTSMYLCASSLPRGFYNSPLHFGNGTRLTVT.

The CDR3, as DNA: TGTGCCAGTAGTCTTGGTATTCGTGCGGGGGAAAAACTGTTTTTT. It yields the protein CASSLGIRAGEKLFF. The rearrangement uses TRBV19 and TRBJ1-4; D unresolved. Trimming cost V 5 bases and J 8 bases, with 18 bases left between them. This CDR3 has 15 amino acids. CDR1 is LNHDA and CDR2 is SQIVND in the germline V gene (reference sequence).

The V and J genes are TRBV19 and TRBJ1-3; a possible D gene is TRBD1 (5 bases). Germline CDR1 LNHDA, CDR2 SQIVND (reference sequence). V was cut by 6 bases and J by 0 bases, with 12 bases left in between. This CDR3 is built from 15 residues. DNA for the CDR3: TGTGCCAGTAGGCGCGACAGCCTCTCTGGAAACACCATATATTTT. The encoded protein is CASRRDSLSGNTIYF.

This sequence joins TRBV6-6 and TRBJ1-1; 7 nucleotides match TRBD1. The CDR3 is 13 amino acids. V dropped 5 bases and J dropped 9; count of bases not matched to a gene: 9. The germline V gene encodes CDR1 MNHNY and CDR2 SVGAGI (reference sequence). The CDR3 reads CASSRPGQFKAFF. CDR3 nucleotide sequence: TGTGCCAGCAGTCGTCCGGGACAGTTTAAAGCTTTCTTT.

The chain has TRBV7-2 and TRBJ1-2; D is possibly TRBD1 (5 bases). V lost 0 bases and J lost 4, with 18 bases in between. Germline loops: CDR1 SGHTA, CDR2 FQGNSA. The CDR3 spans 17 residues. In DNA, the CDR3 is TGTGCCAGCAGCTTAGCGATGGGGAGGGGAGGGGTCTATGGCTACACCTTC. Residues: CASSLAMGRGGVYGYTF.

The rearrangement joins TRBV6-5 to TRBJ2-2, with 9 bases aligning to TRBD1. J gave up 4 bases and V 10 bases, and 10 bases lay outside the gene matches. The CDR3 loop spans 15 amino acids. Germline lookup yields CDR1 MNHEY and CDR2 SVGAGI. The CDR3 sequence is CAIRTGTGSTGELFF. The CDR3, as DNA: TGTGCCATCAGGACCGGGACAGGGTCCACCGGGGAGCTGTTTTTT.

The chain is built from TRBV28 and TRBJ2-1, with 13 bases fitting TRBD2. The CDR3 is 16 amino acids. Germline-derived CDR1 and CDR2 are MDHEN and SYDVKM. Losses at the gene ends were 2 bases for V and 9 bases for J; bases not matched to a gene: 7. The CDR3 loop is CASSLRTSGSGFEQFF. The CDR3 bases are TGTGCCAGCAGTTTAAGGACTAGCGGGAGCGGGTTTGAGCAGTTCTTC.

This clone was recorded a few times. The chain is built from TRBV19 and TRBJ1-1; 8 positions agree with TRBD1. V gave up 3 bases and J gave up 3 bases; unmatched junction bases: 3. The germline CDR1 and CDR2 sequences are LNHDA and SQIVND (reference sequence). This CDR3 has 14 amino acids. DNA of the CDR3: TGTGCCAGTAGTATCAGGGGGCCGGACACTGAAGCTTTCTTT. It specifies CASSIRGPDTEAFF.

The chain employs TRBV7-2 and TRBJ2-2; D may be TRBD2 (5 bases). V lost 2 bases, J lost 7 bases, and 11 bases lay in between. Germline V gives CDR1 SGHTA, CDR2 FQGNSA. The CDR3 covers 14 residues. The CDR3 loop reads CASSLLTGFGELFF. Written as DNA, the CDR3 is TGTGCCAGCAGCTTACTAACGGGGTTCGGGGAGCTGTTTTTT.

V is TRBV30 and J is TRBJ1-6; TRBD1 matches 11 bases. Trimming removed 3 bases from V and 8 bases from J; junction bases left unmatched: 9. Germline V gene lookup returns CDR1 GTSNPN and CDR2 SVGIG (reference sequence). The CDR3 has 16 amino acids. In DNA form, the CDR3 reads TGTGCCTGGAGACCCCGGACAGGGGGCGCGGATTCACCCCTCCACTTT. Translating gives CAWRPRTGGADSPLHF. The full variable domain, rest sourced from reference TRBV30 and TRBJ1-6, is SQTIHQWPATLVQPVGSPLSLECTVEGTSNPNLYWYRQAAGRGLQLLFYSVGIGQISSEVPQNLSASRPQDRQFILSSKKLLLSDSGFYLCAWRPRTGGADSPLHFGNGTRLTVT.

The CDR3 loop reads CASSEAGTGKYGYTF. The CDR3 nucleotides are TGTGCCAGCAGTGAAGCCGGGACAGGGAAGTATGGCTACACCTTC. The V gene is TRBV2, the J gene TRBJ1-2; 9 nucleotides agree with TRBD1. This CDR3 comprises 15 residues. Germline CDR1 is SNHLY and CDR2 is FYNNEI. V trimming: 0 bases; J trimming: 5 bases; junction bases outside the gene matches: 4.

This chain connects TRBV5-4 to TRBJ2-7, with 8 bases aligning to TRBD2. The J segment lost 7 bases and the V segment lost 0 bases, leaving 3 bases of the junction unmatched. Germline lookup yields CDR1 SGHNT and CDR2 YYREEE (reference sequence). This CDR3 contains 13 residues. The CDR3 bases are TGTGCCAGCAGCTTGGAGCGGGGGTTAGAGCAGTACTTC. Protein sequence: CASSLERGLEQYF.